The 29 T cell receptor beta chains presented below share a single source sample, sequenced in a study of type 1 regulatory T cells. TCRdb passed the reads through MiXCR, listing each CDR3 protein once. This sample has tens of thousands of distinct CDR3 sequences, with 60% to 80% found just once. What these receptors recognize is not known. The sample taken for sequencing was cultured non-Tr1 T cells, either the whole culture or a sorted T cell fraction (not recorded which). The receptors stem from a human donor in good health.

The V call is TRBV24-1, the J call TRBJ2-1; D tentatively fits TRBD1 or TRBD2 (5 bases each). The germline V and J ends were trimmed by 4 bases and 3 bases, with 15 bases remaining between them. Germline values: CDR1 KGHDR, CDR2 SFDVKD. The CDR3 spans 16 residues. DNA for the CDR3: TGTGCCACCAGTGACCCGGGGCGCACTTACTACAATGAGCAGTTCTTC. Translated, it gives CATSDPGRTYYNEQFF.

The rearrangement uses TRBV7-2 and TRBJ2-7; possible D gene TRBD2, 5 bases. Germline V gene data show CDR1 as SGHTA and CDR2 as FQGNSA. V was clipped by 5 bases and J by 6 bases, with 17 bases between them. The CDR3 length is 14 residues. The CDR3 DNA follows: TGTGCCAGCAGCATCCCACTAGTAACTCGCGAGCAGTACTTC. Protein product: CASSIPLVTREQYF.

This clonotype has ten or more counts. V usage is TRBV20-1 and J usage is TRBJ2-7, with D tentatively TRBD2 (5 bases). Trimming pared 2 bases from V and 7 bases from J, leaving 9 bases between. Germline values: CDR1 DFQATT, CDR2 SNEGSKA (reference sequence). The CDR3 spans 11 residues. Here the CDR3 reads CSARISGEQYF. The CDR3 DNA follows: TGCAGTGCTAGAATATCGGGGGAGCAGTACTTC.

This chain connects TRBV18 to TRBJ1-5, with D possibly matching TRBD1 (5 bases). The CDR3 spans 13 residues. From germline, CDR1 is KGHSH and CDR2 LQKENI. V lost 0 bases and J lost 6, with 6 bases in between. This CDR3 is CASSPPGGQPQHF. CDR3 sequence (DNA): TGTGCCAGCTCACCACCGGGGGGTCAGCCCCAGCATTTT.

The sample holds one count of this clonotype. The chain links TRBV27 to TRBJ2-7; D unresolved. The germline gives CDR1 MNHEY, CDR2 SMNVEV (reference sequence). CDR3 length: 13 residues. V was pared by 5 bases and J by 3 bases, with 11 bases between. CDR3 nucleotides: TGTGCCAGCAGTCCGTGGGCTGGCTACGAGCAGTACTTC. Protein product: CASSPWAGYEQYF.

The chain recombines TRBV12-3 or TRBV12-4 with TRBJ1-2; D unresolved. The CDR3 has 12 residues. The V and J ends lost 5 bases and 8 bases respectively, with 12 bases between them. Here the CDR3 reads CASSADPRGYTF. CDR3 coding DNA: TGTGCCAGCAGTGCGGACCCACGGGGCTACACCTTC.

This clonotype has just a few counts. CDR3 sequence reads: CASSLKGQPPTEAFF. The CDR3 DNA reads TGTGCCAGCAGCTTAAAGGGGCAGCCCCCCACTGAAGCTTTCTTT. This chain connects TRBV7-3 to TRBJ1-1; tentative D call: TRBD1 (5 bases). V was clipped by 1 base and J by 4 bases, with 13 bases between them. This CDR3 has 15 residues. The germline V gene encodes CDR1 SGHTA and CDR2 FQGTGA. Filled out from reference TRBV7-3 and TRBJ1-1, the complete variable domain reads GAGVSQTPSNKVTEKGKYVELRCDPISGHTALYWYRQSLGQGPEFLIYFQGTGAADDSGLPNDRFFAVRPEGSVSTLKIQRTERGDSAVYLCASSLKGQPPTEAFFGQGTRLTVV.

The V gene is TRBV7-2, the J gene TRBJ2-3, with D tentatively TRBD2 (5 bases). V gave up 9 bases and J gave up 3 bases, with 28 bases separating them. In germline, CDR1 is SGHTA, CDR2 FQGNSA. CDR3 length: 18 amino acids. CDR3 residues: CARNLSWLLRGGTDTQYF. CDR3 DNA sequence: TGTGCCAGAAATCTTTCTTGGCTCCTTCGGGGTGGAACAGATACGCAGTATTTT.

This clonotype has only a few counts. V is TRBV3-1 and J is TRBJ2-7, with D perhaps TRBD1 or TRBD2 (5 bases each). CDR3 length: 14 amino acids. The germline CDR1 and CDR2 sequences are LGHDT and YNNKEL (reference sequence). Trimming removed 1 base at V and 6 bases at J, with 13 bases between. CDR3: CASSQAEGTSEQYF. The CDR3 DNA reads as TGTGCCAGCAGCCAAGCTGAGGGGACGAGCGAGCAGTACTTC.

By sample share, this clonotype is medium-sized. The chain carries TRBV12-3 or TRBV12-4 and TRBJ2-2; D not resolved. V gave up 7 bases and J gave up 3 bases, with 9 bases separating them. CDR3 length equals 13 residues. CDR3 sequence reads: CASIPLDTGELFF. DNA for the CDR3: TGTGCCAGCATCCCCTTAGACACCGGGGAGCTGTTTTTT.

This clonotype was seen only a few times. The genes are TRBV10-3 and TRBJ2-1, with TRBD1 identical over 9 bases. CDR1 is ENHRY, CDR2 SYGVKD, per germline. The length of the CDR3 is 15 residues. The trim removed 0 bases at V and 5 bases at J, leaving 2 bases unmatched. The DNA of the CDR3 is TGTGCCATCAGTGAGTCTAGGACAGGGGACAATGAGCAGTTCTTC. Protein product: CAISESRTGDNEQFF.

The chain couples TRBV20-1 to TRBJ2-1, with 9 positions matching TRBD1. Germline assignment: CDR1 DFQATT and CDR2 SNEGSKA (reference sequence). The length of the CDR3 is 16 residues. V shed 1 base and J 1 base; nucleotides not matched to a gene: 5. CDR3: CSARGQGVGSYNEQFF. Here the CDR3 DNA reads TGCAGTGCTAGAGGACAGGGGGTCGGGTCCTACAATGAGCAGTTCTTC.

The chain joins TRBV5-1 to TRBJ2-5, with TRBD2 matching over 8 bases. The CDR3 length is 18 residues. The germline gives CDR1 SGHRS, CDR2 YFSETQ. V lost 5 bases, J lost 2 bases, and 17 bases stayed unmatched. Here the CDR3 DNA reads TGCGCCAGCAGAGATCCACGGTTTAGCGGGAAGATACAAGAGACCCAGTACTTC. This sequence encodes CASRDPRFSGKIQETQYF.

This clonotype was found once. The V call is TRBV24-1, the J call TRBJ2-2, with D perhaps matching TRBD2 (5 bases). V lost 9 bases and J 6 bases, leaving 10 bases between the germline ends. CDR1 is KGHDR, CDR2 SFDVKD, per germline. The CDR3 extends over 12 amino acids. CDR3: CATGWRAGELFF. DNA of the CDR3: TGTGCCACCGGTTGGCGGGCCGGGGAGCTGTTTTTT.

The V gene is TRBV12-3 or TRBV12-4, the J gene TRBJ2-3; maybe TRBD1 (5 bases). V was shortened by 8 bases and J by 0 bases, with 9 bases between the two germline ends. The CDR3 covers 13 residues. The CDR3 DNA reads as TGTGCCAGCGGACAACTGAGCACAGATACGCAGTATTTT. Encoded protein: CASGQLSTDTQYF.

V is TRBV20-1 and J is TRBJ2-3; 8 bases fit TRBD1. This CDR3 has 14 amino acids. V gave up 7 bases and J gave up 4 bases; unmatched junction bases: 10. Germline V CDR1 and CDR2: DFQATT, SNEGSKA (reference sequence). CDR3 region: CSVTTGQVPDTQYF. The CDR3 DNA sequence: TGCAGTGTCACGACGGGACAGGTCCCAGATACGCAGTATTTT.

This clonotype was seen at least ten times. This sequence joins TRBV5-1 and TRBJ2-2, with D possibly being TRBD2 (6 bases). CDR3 size: 15 residues. V was shortened by 3 bases and J by 0 bases, with 9 bases between the two germline ends. CDR1 and CDR2 (germline): SGHRS, YFSETQ. Written as DNA, the CDR3 is TGCGCCAGCAGCTCCTCTAGCGCGAACACCGGGGAGCTGTTTTTT. It specifies CASSSSSANTGELFF.

This clonotype was detected a few times. V gene TRBV27 combines with J gene TRBJ2-1, with 13 positions matching TRBD2. V shed 4 bases and J 9 bases; nucleotides not matched to a gene: 9. This CDR3 is 16 amino acids long. Germline lookup yields CDR1 MNHEY and CDR2 SMNVEV (reference sequence). CDR3 region: CASSSRWTSGSAEQFF. CDR3 DNA: TGTGCCAGCAGTTCCCGCTGGACTAGCGGGAGCGCTGAGCAGTTCTTC.

The chain uses TRBV20-1 and TRBJ2-3; D unclear. The V end lost 5 bases, the J end lost 0 bases, and 12 bases lay between the germline ends. CDR3 length equals 14 residues. Germline assignment: CDR1 DFQATT and CDR2 SNEGSKA (reference sequence). CDR3 in DNA: TGCAGTGCTGGGGTCCCCCCCAGCACAGATACGCAGTATTTT. It translates to CSAGVPPSTDTQYF.

The V and J genes are TRBV5-1 and TRBJ2-7; no definite D call. The V end was cut by 0 bases, the J end by 6 bases, with 10 bases between. This CDR3 spans 13 amino acids. Germline V gives CDR1 SGHRS, CDR2 YFSETQ. CDR3: CASSLGRTTEQYF. The CDR3 coding sequence is TGCGCCAGCAGCTTGGGTCGCACTACCGAGCAGTACTTC.

The chain joins TRBV18 to TRBJ1-3; D call uncertain. Germline CDR1 is KGHSH and CDR2 is LQKENI. There are 16 residues in the CDR3. V lost 3 bases and J lost 0, with 12 bases in between. CDR3 region: CASSPQTGGSGNTIYF. The CDR3 nucleotides are TGTGCCAGCTCACCCCAGACCGGCGGCTCTGGAAACACCATATATTTT.

The sample holds a few counts of this clonotype. The chain combines TRBV20-1 with TRBJ2-7, with D unresolved. The ends were cut back, 6 bases at V and 3 bases at J, with 15 bases in the middle. Germline CDR1 is DFQATT and CDR2 is SNEGSKA (reference sequence). CDR3 length equals 13 residues. The CDR3 DNA sequence: TGCAGTGCCCTCGTCCCTGGGATCTACGAGCAGTACTTC. It yields the protein CSALVPGIYEQYF.

The CDR3 spells CASSPSASGEQYF. CDR3 in DNA: TGTGCCAGCAGCCCTAGCGCCTCGGGCGAGCAGTACTTC. The J gene is TRBJ2-7, the V gene TRBV3-1, with D perhaps TRBD2 (6 bases). Trimming shortened V by 4 bases and J by 6 bases, and 13 bases separated the two germline ends. This CDR3 is built from 13 residues. Germline CDR1 reads LGHDT; CDR2 reads YNNKEL (reference sequence).

V is TRBV18 and J is TRBJ1-5; TRBD1 matches at 7 bases. The germline CDR1 and CDR2 sequences are KGHSH and LQKENI. The CDR3 has 14 amino acids. V lost 3 bases, J lost 7 bases, and 6 bases stayed unmatched. The CDR3 reads CASSPRQGDQPQHF. The CDR3 nucleotides read TGTGCCAGCTCACCCAGACAGGGAGACCAGCCCCAGCATTTT.

This clonotype was counted between two and nine times. The chain employs TRBV20-1 and TRBJ1-1; 7 nucleotides agree with TRBD1. The V and J ends lost 5 bases and 5 bases, in that order; junction bases with no gene match: 11. This CDR3 region has 14 residues. Germline CDR1 and CDR2: DFQATT and SNEGSKA (reference sequence). The CDR3 DNA is TGCAGTGCTCTGAATTGGCAGGGGGGGACTGAAGCTTTCTTT. It codes for CSALNWQGGTEAFF.

The chain is built from TRBV6-5 and TRBJ2-6; weak D call: TRBD2 (5 bases). There are 15 residues in the CDR3. Per the germline V gene, CDR1 is MNHEY and CDR2 is SVGAGI. Deletions cut 5 bases from V and 4 bases from J, with 12 bases between. The CDR3 DNA is TGTGCCAGCAGTACCGTGCCGGGAGGGGCCAACGTCCTGACTTTC. Translated, it gives CASSTVPGGANVLTF.

CDR3 protein: CASSSGTGATIQETQYF. As DNA, the CDR3 is TGTGCCAGCAGCTCGGGAACAGGGGCAACGATCCAAGAGACCCAGTACTTC. The chain employs TRBV11-1 and TRBJ2-5; 7 bases line up with TRBD1. This CDR3 spans 17 amino acids. Germline V gives CDR1 SGHAT, CDR2 FQDESV (reference sequence). The J segment lost 1 base and the V segment lost 4 bases, leaving 12 bases of the junction unmatched. Drawing the rest from reference TRBV11-1 and TRBJ2-5, the complete variable domain is EAEVAQSPRYKITEKSQAVAFWCDPISGHATLYWYRQILGQGPELLVQFQDESVVDDSQLPKDRFSAERLKGVDSTLKIQPAELGDSAMYLCASSSGTGATIQETQYFGPGTRLLVL.

J is TRBJ2-2 and V is TRBV5-1; D unclear. The V gene lost 0 bases and the J gene lost 7 bases, with 10 bases spanning the gap. Germline assignment: CDR1 SGHRS and CDR2 YFSETQ. This CDR3 spans 14 amino acids. CDR3 sequence: CASSLDGQGGELFF. DNA for the CDR3: TGCGCCAGCAGCTTGGATGGGCAAGGCGGGGAGCTGTTTTTT. The variable domain in full, completed from reference TRBV5-1 and TRBJ2-2, reads KAGVTQTPRYLIKTRGQQVTLSCSPISGHRSVSWYQQTPGQGLQFLFEYFSETQRNKGNFPGRFSGRQFSNSRSEMNVSTLELGDSALYLCASSLDGQGGELFFGEGSRLTVL.

This chain uses TRBV7-9 with TRBJ1-4; D gene uncertain. The CDR3 length is 16 residues. Germline assignment: CDR1 SEHNR and CDR2 FQNEAQ (reference sequence). The germline V and J ends were trimmed by 1 base and 4 bases, with 13 bases remaining between them. The CDR3 is CASSLGYGRINEKLFF. The CDR3 DNA follows: TGTGCCAGCAGCTTAGGATACGGGCGGATTAATGAAAAACTGTTTTTT.